The clone carrying this TCR beta chain was seen only a few times. The antigen remains undetermined. With 4 bases removed from V and 0 bases from J, the gap between germline ends came to 15 bases. CDR3 size: 16 residues. CDR1 is SGHRS and CDR2 is YFSETQ in the germline V gene. This record comes from a study of identical twins. Study results and caveats: Abundant cord blood beta clonotypes carried fewer insertions; memory repertoires showed none.

Template switching (which added a universal primer site) was used, and cDNA carried unique molecular identifiers. TCRdb reanalysed the 5' RACE reads using MiXCR and keeps one entry per CDR3 protein. This repertoire shows a few hundred thousand distinct CDR3 sequences, more than 9% found once; its top ten account for more than 2.5%. These same data were also listed under a study on yellow fever vaccine responses in identical twins.

The sequence came from a woman aged 18-30 years in good health. This sequence joins TRBV5-1 and TRBJ2-3; either TRBD1 or TRBD2 may supply D (5 bases each). Sequencing was carried out using PBMCs. The CDR3 DNA reads as TGCGCCAGCAGCCTAGACTGGGGGATCAGCACAGATACGCAGTATTTT. Its translation is CASSLDWGISTDTQYF.